The T cell receptor beta chain described here comes from a study of beta chain features in type 1 diabetes. Overall study findings and caveats: Among all four CD4+ subsets, Type 1 diabetes patients had TCRB CDR3s that were moderately but significantly shorter.

This clone occurred a few times. The antigen is not known. The entirety of the isolated RNA underwent reverse transcription, so expressed TCRB transcripts were sequenced. Measured with immunoSEQ multiplex PCR; TCRdb has only the in-frame clones, and not every one. The sample contains a few hundred thousand clones, about 20% of which appear only once. From germline, CDR1 is SNHLY and CDR2 FYNNEI. This CDR3 has 18 amino acids. Unmatched junction bases numbered 16, after V lost 4 bases and J lost 5 bases. The sequencing sample was made of naive CD4+ T cells from blood. V gene TRBV2 combines with J gene TRBJ2-1; 8 bases map to TRBD2. The receptor was derived from a woman aged 40 to 50 with type 1 diabetes. CDR3 sequence: CASSVSGGWIVGNNEQFF. The CDR3 nucleotides are TGTGCCAGCAGTGTCTCGGGAGGGTGGATAGTTGGGAACAATGAGCAGTTCTTC.